A selection of T cell receptor beta chains follows, all from one sample in a study of blood T cell repertoires in COVID-19. TCRdb's table, derived via immunoSEQ multiplex PCR, lists solely in-frame clones and lacks some. The sample includes about 140,000 clones, just under 90% seen only once; the top ten take more than 3.5%. Sequenced material: peripheral blood. These receptors were taken from a woman in her forties with acute or convalescent COVID-19. Each CDR3 is given with its conserved first and last residue. Each record gives: CDR3 protein, CDR3 DNA, J gene, V gene, clone size, D gene. The D gene is left open where the match is weak. Clone size, where shown, is once, few, many, or a class for clones that have expanded.

CDR3aa: CATSDSSGWSTDTQYF
CDR3nt: TGTGCCACCAGTGATTCTAGCGGTTGGAGCACAGATACGCAGTATTTT
j_gene: TRBJ2-3
v_gene: TRBV24-1
abundance: -
d_gene: TRBD2

CDR3aa: CASSLRGRETQYF
CDR3nt: TGTGCCAGCAGTTTACGGGGAAGAGAGACCCAGTACTTC
j_gene: TRBJ2-5
v_gene: TRBV12-3/TRBV12-4
abundance: -
d_gene: -

CDR3aa: CASSSTGTGETQYF
CDR3nt: TGTGCCAGCAGTTCGACAGGGACGGGAGAGACCCAGTACTTC
j_gene: TRBJ2-5
v_gene: TRBV6-5
abundance: -
d_gene: TRBD1

CDR3aa: CASSFDGYTF
CDR3nt: TGTGCCAGCAGTTTCGATGGCTACACCTTC
j_gene: TRBJ1-2
v_gene: TRBV28
abundance: -
d_gene: -

CDR3aa: CASSPTGTGTEAFF
CDR3nt: TGTGCCAGCAGCCCCACCGGGACAGGGACTGAAGCTTTCTTT
j_gene: TRBJ1-1
v_gene: TRBV7-2
abundance: few
d_gene: TRBD1

CDR3aa: CASSSGTSETQYF
CDR3nt: TGTGCCAGCAGCTCCGGGACTAGTGAGACCCAGTACTTC
j_gene: TRBJ2-5
v_gene: TRBV7-2
abundance: -
d_gene: TRBD2

CDR3aa: CASSQEAGNQPQHF
CDR3nt: TGCGCCAGCAGCCAAGAGGCGGGCAATCAGCCCCAGCATTTT
j_gene: TRBJ1-5
v_gene: TRBV4-3
abundance: -
d_gene: -

CDR3aa: CASSGLYNEQFF
CDR3nt: TGTGCCAGCTCGGGACTGTACAATGAGCAGTTCTTC
j_gene: TRBJ2-1
v_gene: TRBV18
abundance: -
d_gene: -

CDR3aa: CAISESVTHQGYTF
CDR3nt: TGTGCCATCAGTGAGTCGGTGACACATCAAGGCTACACCTTC
j_gene: TRBJ1-2
v_gene: TRBV10-3
abundance: -
d_gene: -

CDR3aa: CASSSGQGTYEQYF
CDR3nt: TGTGCCAGCAGCTCCGGACAGGGGACGTACGAGCAGTACTTC
j_gene: TRBJ2-7
v_gene: TRBV5-4
abundance: -
d_gene: TRBD1

CDR3aa: CASTPPPGFNQPQHF
CDR3nt: TGTGCCAGCACTCCCCCCCCAGGATTCAATCAGCCCCAGCATTTT
j_gene: TRBJ1-5
v_gene: TRBV28
abundance: few
d_gene: -

CDR3aa: CSVEDGRGGNTDTQYF
CDR3nt: TGCAGCGTTGAAGACGGACGGGGGGGAAACACAGATACGCAGTATTTT
j_gene: TRBJ2-3
v_gene: TRBV29-1
abundance: -
d_gene: TRBD2

CDR3aa: CASSQTPGQGGVRTF
CDR3nt: TGCGCCAGCAGCCAAACCCCGGGACAGGGCGGGGTAAGGACCTTC
j_gene: TRBJ1-2
v_gene: TRBV4-1
abundance: -
d_gene: TRBD1

CDR3aa: CASRYRGWTEAFF
CDR3nt: TGTGCCAGCAGATACAGGGGGTGGACTGAAGCTTTCTTT
j_gene: TRBJ1-1
v_gene: TRBV27
abundance: -
d_gene: TRBD1

CDR3aa: CASSIGSGGPNYEQYF
CDR3nt: TGTGCCAGTAGTATCGGTAGCGGGGGGCCTAACTACGAGCAGTACTTC
j_gene: TRBJ2-7
v_gene: TRBV19
abundance: -
d_gene: TRBD2